Described below is a single T cell receptor (beta chain) sequence and its context. The antigen it recognizes is unknown. No much larger clone is present one base from it, and per-base qualities are unavailable. This sample was included in a study of blood T cell repertoires in COVID-19 (dated by TCRdb to between 2020 and 2021). Regarding the study in general: Samples covering the acute and convalescent phases of COVID-19 were provided by collaborators in the United States, Italy and Spain. HLA class I and class II types, where available, came from metadata supplied by the sample provider rather than from assay-based typing. The repertoires were made available in a free public database intended to serve as a resource for research on the immune response to SARS-CoV-2. The prospective study material was composed of cDNA or gDNA derived from T cells, B-cell-depleted T cells, or PBMCs. The sample metadata nearly always contained a de-identified subject ID, COVID-19 status, age in years and sex. The dataset comprised deeply sampled blood TCRbeta repertoires from subjects exposed to, actively infected with, or recovered from COVID-19. The samples were drawn from two sources: the first 160 participants of the ongoing ImmuneRACE study, and over 950 subjects contributed by 6 global collaborators.

Collaborating institutions collected whole blood in K2EDTA tubes following their own protocols. For TCRbeta analysis, collaborator samples were shipped as frozen whole blood, as isolated PBMCs, or as DNA extracted from either sample type. TCRbeta CDR3 regions were amplified from genomic DNA by means of the immunoSEQ Assay, a bias-controlled multiplex PCR. Per the authors' processing: Nucleated cell counts per sample were estimated from amplification of reference gene primers within the assay. To quantify the absolute abundance of each unique TCRbeta CDR3 rearrangement, sequence reads were collapsed and filtered. For each sample, productive Simpson clonality was calculated by taking the square root of Simpson's diversity index across productive rearrangements. In its TCRdb copy, this immuneACCESS table keeps in-frame sequences only and misses some clones. Where compared with another copy, unresolved V genes explain less than half of these, and the others have no known cause. D and trimming come from the DNA, and the V and J calls and clone size come from that table. This sample comprises about 68,000 clones, approximately 92% of them detected only once. The top ten hold 6.9% of the sample.

Beyond this particular receptor, the publication reports: The quantity of clinical and demographic metadata differed by source and by participant and was supplied without curation.

V is reduced by 5 bases and J by 7 bases, leaving a spacing of 18 bases between them. The CDR3 starts with the cysteine, ends with the phenylalanine, and has 15 residues. Of all the DNA, just the CDR3 is kept, 45 bases in frame from base 1. Via the germline V gene (reference sequence), CDR1 is SEHNR and CDR2 FQNEAQ. The sequence links TRBV7-9 to TRBJ2-1; possibly the D gene is TRBD1, per 6 matching bases. The sequencing sample was made of peripheral blood. This receptor was identified in a human donor in a cohort sampled during active COVID-19. The DNA sequence reads TGTGCCAGCAGCCCGCGAGGGGGAGAGTTTAATGAGCAGTTCTTC. Translated, this gives CASSPRGGEFNEQFF.